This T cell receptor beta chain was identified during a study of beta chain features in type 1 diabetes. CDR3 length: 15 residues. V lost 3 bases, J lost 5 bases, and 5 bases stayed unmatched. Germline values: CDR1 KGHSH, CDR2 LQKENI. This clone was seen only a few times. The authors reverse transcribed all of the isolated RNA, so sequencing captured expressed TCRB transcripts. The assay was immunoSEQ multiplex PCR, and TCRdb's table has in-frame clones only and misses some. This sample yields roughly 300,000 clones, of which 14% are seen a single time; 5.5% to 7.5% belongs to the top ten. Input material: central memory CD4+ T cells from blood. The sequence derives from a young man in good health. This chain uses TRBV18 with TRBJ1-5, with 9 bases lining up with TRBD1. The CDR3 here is CASSPGTGRHQPQHF. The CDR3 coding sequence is TGTGCCAGCTCACCGGGGACAGGGAGGCATCAGCCCCAGCATTTT.